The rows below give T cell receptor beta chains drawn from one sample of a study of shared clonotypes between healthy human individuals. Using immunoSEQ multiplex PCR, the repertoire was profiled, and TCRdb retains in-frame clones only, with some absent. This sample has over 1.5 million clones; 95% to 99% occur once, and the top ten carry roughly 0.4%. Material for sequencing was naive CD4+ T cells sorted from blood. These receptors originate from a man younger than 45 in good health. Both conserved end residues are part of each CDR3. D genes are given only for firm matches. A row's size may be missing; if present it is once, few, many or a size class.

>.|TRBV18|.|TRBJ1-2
TGTGCCAGCTCACCGAACAGGCCCCTATATGGCTACACCTTC
CASSPNRPLYGYTF
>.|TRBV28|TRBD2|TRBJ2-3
TGTGCCAGCAGCAGGACTAGCGGGAGTATGACAGATACGCAGTATTTT
CASSRTSGSMTDTQYF
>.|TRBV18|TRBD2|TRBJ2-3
TGTGCCAGCTGTACTAGCGGCCTTACAGATACGCAGTATTTT
CASCTSGLTDTQYF
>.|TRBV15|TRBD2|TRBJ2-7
TGTGCCACCAGCAGCCTCCCCTTAGCGGGAGTCTACGAGCAGTACTTC
CATSSLPLAGVYEQYF
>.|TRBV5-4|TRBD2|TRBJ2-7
TGTGCCAGCAGCCCGAAGGCTAGCGGGAAGTCCTACGAGCAGTACTTC
CASSPKASGKSYEQYF
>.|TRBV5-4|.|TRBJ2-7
TGTGCCAGCAGCAGAAGACAGAACCCCTACGAGCAGTACTTC
CASSRRQNPYEQYF
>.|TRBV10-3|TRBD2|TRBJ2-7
TGTGCCTCCGCTAGCGGGACCTACGAGCAGTACTTC
CASASGTYEQYF
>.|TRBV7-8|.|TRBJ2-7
TGTGCCAGCAGCTTCTCTAGGTCCTACGAGCAGTACTTC
CASSFSRSYEQYF
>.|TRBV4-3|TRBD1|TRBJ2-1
TGCGCCAGCAGCCTGAACAGGGGCTCCTACAATGAGCAGTTCTTC
CASSLNRGSYNEQFF
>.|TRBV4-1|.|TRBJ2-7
TGCGCCAGCAGCCACCTCTACGAGCAGTACTTC
CASSHLYEQYF
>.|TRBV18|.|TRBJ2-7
TGTGCCAGCTCACCTCGGGACATTAAGTCCTACGAGCAGTACTTC
CASSPRDIKSYEQYF
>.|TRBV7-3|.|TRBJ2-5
TGTGCCAGCAGCTTACAGGGTGGGGAGCTAGAGACCCAGTACTTC
CASSLQGGELETQYF
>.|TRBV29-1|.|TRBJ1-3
TGCAGCGTGAACAGGGCTAACGGAAACACCATATATTTT
CSVNRANGNTIYF
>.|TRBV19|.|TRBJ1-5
TGTGCCAGTAGTATGGTGGTACAGCCGAGCAATCAGCCCCAGCATTTT
CASSMVVQPSNQPQHF
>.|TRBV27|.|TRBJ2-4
TGTGCCAGCAGTTCCCAACAGGCGCGGGGCATTCAGTACTTC
CASSSQQARGIQYF
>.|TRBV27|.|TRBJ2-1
TGTGCCAGCAGCCCCGGGATCCCTTTCCCCAATGAGCAGTTCTTC
CASSPGIPFPNEQFF
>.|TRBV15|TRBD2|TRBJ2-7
TGTGCCACCAGCAAAGTAGCGGGACAACACTACGAGCAGTACTTC
CATSKVAGQHYEQYF
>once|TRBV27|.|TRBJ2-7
TGTGCCAGCAGTCCAGGCTACGAGCAGTACTTC
CASSPGYEQYF
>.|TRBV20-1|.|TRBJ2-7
TGCAGTGCTCGCACGGGCGACGAGCAGTACTTC
CSARTGDEQYF
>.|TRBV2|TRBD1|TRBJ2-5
TGTGCCAGCAGTACTACAGGGGGCGTCGAGACCCAGTACTTC
CASSTTGGVETQYF
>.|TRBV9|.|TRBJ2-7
TGTGCCAGCAGCCGCGCGGCGGGATCCTCCTACGAGCAGTACTTC
CASSRAAGSSYEQYF
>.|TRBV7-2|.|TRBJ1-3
TGTGCCAGCAGCCGTGGCTCGGGGCGCCCCGTCGCTGTCGCCATATATTTT
CASSRGSGRPVAVAIYF
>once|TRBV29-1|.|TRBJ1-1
TGCAGCGTTCAATACGCGGGACATAAGCCGGGGGGCACTGAAGCTTTCTTT
CSVQYAGHKPGGTEAFF
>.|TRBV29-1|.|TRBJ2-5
TGCAGCGTTGATGAGGGAACGAGGGCGGTAGTCAGGAAGACCCAGTACTTC
CSVDEGTRAVVRKTQYF
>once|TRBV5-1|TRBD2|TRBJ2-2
TGCGCCAGCAGCTACAGACTAGCGGGAGGGCCCGGAAATACCGGGGAGCTGTTTTTT
CASSYRLAGGPGNTGELFF
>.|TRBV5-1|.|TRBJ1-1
TGCGCCAGCAGCTTGCCGGGACAACTGAACACTGAAGCTTTCTTT
CASSLPGQLNTEAFF
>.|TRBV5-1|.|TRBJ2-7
TGCGCCAGCAGCTTGGGAGGGGTTAATCTCTACGAGCAGTACTTC
CASSLGGVNLYEQYF
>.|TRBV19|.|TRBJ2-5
TGTGCCAGTAGACCCCGAGGGGGTGCCGTGACCCAGTACTTC
CASRPRGGAVTQYF
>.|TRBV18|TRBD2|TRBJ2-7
TGTGCCAGCTCACCAAGGACTAGCGGACGTCTAAACGAGCAGTACTTC
CASSPRTSGRLNEQYF
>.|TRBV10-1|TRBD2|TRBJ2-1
TGCGCCAGCAGTGAGTCAGTTGGAGGACTAGCATATGAGCAGTTCTTC
CASSESVGGLAYEQFF
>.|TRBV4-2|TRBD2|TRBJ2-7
TGTGCCAGCAGTCCCGGGACTAGCGCTTACGAGCAGTACTTC
CASSPGTSAYEQYF
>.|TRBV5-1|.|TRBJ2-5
TGCGCCAGCAGCTTAGCCCCAATCGAGACCCAGTACTTC
CASSLAPIETQYF
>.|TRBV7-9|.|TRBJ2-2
TGTGCCAGCACCTGGGGCACCGGGGAGCTGTTTTTT
CASTWGTGELFF
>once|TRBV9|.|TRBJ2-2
TGTGCCAGCGAAAAGGGCCCCCACGCCGGGGAGCTGTTTTTT
CASEKGPHAGELFF
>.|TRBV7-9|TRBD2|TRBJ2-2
TGTGCCAGCAGCTTAGAAGGACTAGCGAGGACCGGGGAGCTGTTTTTT
CASSLEGLARTGELFF
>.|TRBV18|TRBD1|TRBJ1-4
TGTGCCAGCTCACCATCTACAGGGGAGAGTGAAAAACTGTTTTTT
CASSPSTGESEKLFF
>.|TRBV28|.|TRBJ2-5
TGTGCAAGCAACCAAAATGGGGGAGAGACCCAGTACTTC
CASNQNGGETQYF
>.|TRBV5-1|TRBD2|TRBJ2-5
TGCGCCAGCAGCTTGGGCGGGAGAGAGACCCAGTACTTC
CASSLGGRETQYF
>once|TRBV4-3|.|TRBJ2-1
TGCGCCAGCAGCCAAGACTTGAGCTCCTACAATGAGCAGTTCTTC
CASSQDLSSYNEQFF